This TCR beta chain originates from a study of blood T cell repertoires in COVID-19 (dated by TCRdb to 2019 to 2021). For the wider study: The collaborator samples originated in the United States, Italy and Spain and spanned the acute and convalescent phases of COVID-19. The material from the prospective study consisted of cDNA or gDNA derived from T cells, B-cell-depleted T cells, or PBMCs. The dataset comprised deeply sampled blood TCRbeta repertoires from subjects exposed to, actively infected with, or recovered from COVID-19. The repertoires were made available in a free public database intended to serve as a resource for research on the immune response to SARS-CoV-2. The samples were drawn from two sources: the first 160 participants of the ongoing ImmuneRACE study, and some 1,300 subjects contributed by 6 global collaborators. Nearly every sample came with metadata listing a de-identified subject ID, COVID-19 status, age in years and sex. Where HLA class I and class II types were available, the types were taken from metadata supplied by the sample provider, not from assay-based typing.

The study at large found these results: How much clinical and demographic metadata was included differed by source and by participant, and the metadata was provided uncurated.

Collaborating institutions collected whole blood in K2EDTA tubes following their own protocols. Collaborator samples were shipped for TCRbeta analysis as frozen whole blood, isolated PBMCs, or DNA extracted from either sample type. CDR1 SEHNR and CDR2 FQNEAQ were looked up in the germline V gene (reference sequence). V sheds 4 bases and J sheds 1 base, leaving 8 bases between their ends. The CDR3 spans 14 residues, from the cysteine through the phenylalanine. The sequence is cut down to CDR3 DNA, 42 bases in frame from base 1. Concerning this clone itself: What this receptor recognizes is not known. Base-call qualities are not available, and no considerably larger clone is one nucleotide away.

The immunoSEQ Assay, a bias-controlled multiplex PCR, was used to amplify TCRbeta CDR3 regions from genomic DNA. Regarding the original processing steps: The number of nucleated cells in each sample was estimated from the amplification of reference gene primers within the assay. To quantify the absolute abundance of each unique TCRbeta CDR3 rearrangement, sequence reads were collapsed and filtered. For each sample, productive Simpson clonality was calculated by taking the square root of Simpson's diversity index across productive rearrangements. The immuneACCESS repertoire file appears here via TCRdb, limited to in-frame rearrangements. These files lack a portion of the clones; in checked studies, under half of the deficit traces to unresolved V genes, and the cause of the others is not known. V and J calls and clone size are copied from that table; D and trimming were computed from the DNA. The sample records 140,000 to 150,000 clones, more than 60% of which are singletons. The top ten hold 1.5% to 2.5% of the sample.

Sequencing used peripheral blood. The TCR was taken from a woman aged 55-69 years with acute or convalescent COVID-19. In this chain, TRBV7-9 is recombined with TRBJ2-1, with no reliable assignment of the D segment. The nucleotide sequence reads as follows: TGTGCCAGCAGCTCCGCGGAATCCTACAATGAGCAGTTCTTC. Its translation is CASSSAESYNEQFF.